These 15 T cell receptor beta chains originate from one sample sequenced in a study of breast tumors, draining lymph nodes, adjacent tissues (dated by TCRdb to 2016 to 2018). Receptor amplification or capture employed multiplex PCR. Sequencing took place on an Illumina HiSeq 2000. The public reads were run again by TCRdb, first through fastp at Q25 and then through MiXCR, and only productive beta chains were kept. Duplicate CDR3 protein sequences are folded into a single record with the most common DNA and genes. For this sample the table gives around 290,000 distinct CDR3 sequences, of which 30% were detected only once. Approximately 1% of the sample is taken by the ten largest. Lymph node samples came from the axillary draining lymph nodes of breast cancer patients. The sequencing sample was made of axillary lymph node tissue. The receptors come from a female donor with breast cancer. Some clones in this sample may be carry-over from other donors' samples.

As to this clonotype: Being one base from a much bigger clone, this may be a read error. The chain joins TRBV6-5 to TRBJ1-2; D possibly corresponds to TRBD1 (5 bases). The CDR3 is 13 residues long. Per the germline V gene, CDR1 is MNHEY and CDR2 is SVGAGI. The CDR3, as DNA: TGTGCCAGCAGTTTCGGGACCAACTATGGCAACACCTTC. This sequence encodes CASSFGTNYGNTF.

The V call is TRBV5-1, the J call TRBJ1-6; D is undetermined. CDR3 length: 17 amino acids. V gave up 0 bases and J gave up 0 bases, with 10 bases separating them. CDR1 SGHRS and CDR2 YFSETQ come from the germline V gene. CDR3 in amino acids: CASSLGQLCSYNSPLHF. The DNA of the CDR3 is TGCGCCAGCAGCTTGGGTCAGCTGTGCTCCTATAATTCACCCCTCCACTTT.

J is TRBJ2-4 and V is TRBV9, with D perhaps TRBD1 or TRBD2 (6 bases each). Per the germline V gene, CDR1 is SGDLS and CDR2 is YYNGEE. This CDR3 has 17 amino acids. V dropped 3 bases and J dropped 2 bases, with 18 bases sitting between them. The CDR3 bases are TGTGCCAGCAGCGCCACCGGGGGCCAGGCCACCAAAAACATTCAGTACTTC. It specifies CASSATGGQATKNIQYF.

This sequence joins TRBV11-3 and TRBJ2-2, with 8 bases fitting TRBD2. Trimming cost V 1 base and J 6 bases; bases outside gene matches: 4. Germline CDR1 is SGHNT and CDR2 is YENEEA. This CDR3 has 15 amino acids. The CDR3 nucleotides are TGTGCCAGCAGCTTAGGCGGGAGGACCGCCGGGGAGCTGTTTTTT. Translating gives CASSLGGRTAGELFF.

This rearrangement joins TRBV28 to TRBJ1-5, with D tentatively TRBD1 (6 bases). The CDR3 consists of 12 residues. The V end was cut by 6 bases, the J end by 7 bases, with 10 bases between. Germline CDR1 MDHEN, CDR2 SYDVKM. CDR3 loop: CASRDRGQPQHF. CDR3 in DNA: TGTGCCAGCAGGGACAGAGGGCAGCCCCAGCATTTT.

The chain recombines TRBV30 with TRBJ2-2; possible D gene TRBD2, 6 bases. The germline V gene encodes CDR1 GTSNPN and CDR2 SVGIG (reference sequence). The length of the CDR3 is 14 residues. V shed 2 bases and J shed 7 bases, with 14 bases lying between them. CDR3 coding DNA: TGTGCCTGGAGTATGGGAGGATTGATCGGGGAGCTGTTTTTT. Its translation is CAWSMGGLIGELFF.

This chain joins TRBV2 and TRBJ2-1, with 11 bases lining up with TRBD2. The germline V gene encodes CDR1 SNHLY and CDR2 FYNNEI. With 4 bases clipped from V and 7 bases from J, the junction kept 15 bases outside the gene matches. This CDR3 comprises 18 residues. The CDR3 spells CASSARDPTSGSWNEQFF. In nucleotides, the CDR3 is TGTGCCAGCAGTGCTAGAGATCCCACTAGCGGGAGTTGGAATGAGCAGTTCTTC.

The J gene is TRBJ2-1, the V gene TRBV19; no reliable D call. Trimming pared 3 bases from V and 0 bases from J, leaving 12 bases between. Per the germline V gene, CDR1 is LNHDA and CDR2 is SQIVND (reference sequence). This CDR3 is built from 16 residues. The DNA of the CDR3 is TGTGCCAGTAGTATGCGCCTCCCGAGCTCCTACAATGAGCAGTTCTTC. Translated: CASSMRLPSSYNEQFF.

This clonotype has a count of ten or more. At one of its ends the junction is not consistent with the germline gene, which may arise from a read error. V and J are TRBV5-4 and TRBJ2-1; 9 nucleotides line up with TRBD2. The CDR3 loop spans 15 amino acids. Germline V gene data show CDR1 as SGHNT and CDR2 as YYREEE (reference sequence). The CDR3 DNA sequence: TGTGCCAGCAGCCCCGGGACTAGCTCCTACGATGAGCAGTTCTTC. It translates to CASSPGTSSYDEQFF.

In its sample, this clonotype was seen a few times. The chain uses TRBV28 and TRBJ2-3; D may be TRBD1 or TRBD2 (5 bases each). V lost 3 bases, J lost 4 bases, and 11 bases lay in between. This CDR3 contains 14 residues. From germline, CDR1 is MDHEN and CDR2 SYDVKM. CDR3 in amino acids: CASSFGGSADTQYF. The CDR3 nucleotides read TGTGCCAGCAGTTTTGGGGGTAGCGCAGATACGCAGTATTTT.

This clonotype was found many times. The CDR3: CASSLAGGPLSEQYF. DNA of the CDR3: TGTGCCAGCAGTTTGGCGGGAGGGCCTCTCTCCGAGCAGTACTTC. V and J are TRBV12-3 or TRBV12-4 and TRBJ2-7; the match to TRBD2 covers 9 bases. The ends lost 3 bases at V and 6 bases at J; junction bases unmatched: 9. This CDR3 region has 15 residues.

The chain has TRBV30 and TRBJ2-4; D is perhaps TRBD2 (5 bases). V shed 3 bases and J shed 0 bases, with 6 bases lying between them. The CDR3 runs to 13 residues. CDR1 and CDR2 from the germline V gene are GTSNPN and SVGIG (reference sequence). The CDR3 sequence: CAWSGLAKNIQYF. The CDR3 DNA is TGTGCCTGGAGCGGACTAGCCAAAAACATTCAGTACTTC.

This clonotype was recorded many times. V gene TRBV4-2 combines with J gene TRBJ2-7; the match to TRBD2 covers 13 bases. Germline values: CDR1 LGHNA, CDR2 YNFKEQ. This CDR3 is built from 17 residues. V shed 4 bases, J shed 4 bases, and the junction held 10 bases outside the gene matches. The CDR3 here is CASSPGLAGVGVYEQYF. The DNA of the CDR3 is TGTGCCAGCAGCCCCGGACTAGCGGGAGTAGGTGTGTACGAGCAGTACTTC.

This clonotype was counted at least ten times. This rearrangement joins TRBV7-2 to TRBJ2-5, with D possibly TRBD1 on 6 matching bases. CDR1 and CDR2 from the germline V gene are SGHTA and FQGNSA. V shed 6 bases and J shed 5 bases, with 13 bases lying between them. The CDR3 runs 13 residues. The CDR3 bases are TGTGCCAGCAGGAACAGGGCTTGGGAGACCCAGTACTTC. Its protein is CASRNRAWETQYF.

This clonotype was counted ten times or more. J is TRBJ2-1 and V is TRBV24-1; 10 positions match TRBD2. The germline CDR1 and CDR2 sequences are KGHDR and SFDVKD. V was pared by 6 bases and J by 7 bases, with 14 bases of the junction left unmatched. The CDR3 sequence is 17 residues long. In nucleotides, the CDR3 is TGTGCCACCAGTTTGACTAGCGGGCTAACCGGATGGAATGAGCAGTTCTTC. Its translation is CATSLTSGLTGWNEQFF.